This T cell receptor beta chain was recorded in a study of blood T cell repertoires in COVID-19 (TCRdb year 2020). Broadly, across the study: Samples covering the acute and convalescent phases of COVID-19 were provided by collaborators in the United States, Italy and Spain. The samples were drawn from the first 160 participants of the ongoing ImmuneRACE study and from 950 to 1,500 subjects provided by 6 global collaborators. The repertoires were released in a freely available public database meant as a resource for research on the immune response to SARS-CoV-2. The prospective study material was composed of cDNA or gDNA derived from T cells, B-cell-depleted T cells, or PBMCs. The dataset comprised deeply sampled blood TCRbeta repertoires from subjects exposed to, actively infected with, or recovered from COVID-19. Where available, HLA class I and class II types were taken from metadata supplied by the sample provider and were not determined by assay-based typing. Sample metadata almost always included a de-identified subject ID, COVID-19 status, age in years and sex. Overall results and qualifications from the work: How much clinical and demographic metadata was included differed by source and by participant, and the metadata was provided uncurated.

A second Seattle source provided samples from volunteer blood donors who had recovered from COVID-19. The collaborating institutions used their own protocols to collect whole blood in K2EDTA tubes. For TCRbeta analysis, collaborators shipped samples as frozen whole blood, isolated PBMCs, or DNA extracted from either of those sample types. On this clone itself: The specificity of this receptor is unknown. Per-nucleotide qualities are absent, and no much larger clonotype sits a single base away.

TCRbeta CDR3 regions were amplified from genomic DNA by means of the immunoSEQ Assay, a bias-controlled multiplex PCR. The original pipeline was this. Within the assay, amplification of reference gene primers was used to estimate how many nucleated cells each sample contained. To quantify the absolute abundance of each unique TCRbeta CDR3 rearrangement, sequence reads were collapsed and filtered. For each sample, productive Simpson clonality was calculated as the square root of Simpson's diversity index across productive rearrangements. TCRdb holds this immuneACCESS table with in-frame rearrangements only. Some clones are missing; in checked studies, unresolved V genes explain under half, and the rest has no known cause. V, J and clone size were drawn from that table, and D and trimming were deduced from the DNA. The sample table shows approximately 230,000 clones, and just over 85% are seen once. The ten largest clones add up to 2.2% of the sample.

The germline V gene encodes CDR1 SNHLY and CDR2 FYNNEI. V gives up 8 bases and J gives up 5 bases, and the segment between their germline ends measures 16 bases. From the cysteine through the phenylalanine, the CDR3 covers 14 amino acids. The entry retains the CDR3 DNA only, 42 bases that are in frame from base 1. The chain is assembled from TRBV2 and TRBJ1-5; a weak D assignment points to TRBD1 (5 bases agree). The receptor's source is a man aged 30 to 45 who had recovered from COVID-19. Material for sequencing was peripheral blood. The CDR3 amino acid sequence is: CASGLTGPDQPQHF. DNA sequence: TGTGCCAGCGGGTTAACAGGACCAGATCAGCCCCAGCATTTT.